This TCR beta chain derives from a study of shared clonotypes between healthy human individuals. Study findings and constraints: The donor pool, a small one, limited the genetic and exposure-history diversity represented.

Regarding this clone: What it recognizes is unknown.

After removal of 6 bases from V and 2 bases from J, the junction contained 2 bases not matched to a gene. CDR1 is SNHLY, CDR2 FYNNEI, per germline. The CDR3 consists of 14 residues. Repertoires were generated with immunoSEQ multiplex PCR, while TCRdb's copy carries only in-frame clones and drops some. The sample records fewer than 1.8 million clones, approximately 98.5% being singletons. V and J are TRBV2 and TRBJ1-4, with 8 bases lining up with TRBD1. The origin of this receptor is a man younger than 45 in good health. Sequencing was carried out using naive CD4+ T cells sorted from blood. Subset reported: CD45RA+ positively selected. The CDR3 coding sequence is TGTGCCAGCAGAAGGGACAGGACTAATGAAAAACTGTTTTTT. This sequence encodes CASRRDRTNEKLFF.